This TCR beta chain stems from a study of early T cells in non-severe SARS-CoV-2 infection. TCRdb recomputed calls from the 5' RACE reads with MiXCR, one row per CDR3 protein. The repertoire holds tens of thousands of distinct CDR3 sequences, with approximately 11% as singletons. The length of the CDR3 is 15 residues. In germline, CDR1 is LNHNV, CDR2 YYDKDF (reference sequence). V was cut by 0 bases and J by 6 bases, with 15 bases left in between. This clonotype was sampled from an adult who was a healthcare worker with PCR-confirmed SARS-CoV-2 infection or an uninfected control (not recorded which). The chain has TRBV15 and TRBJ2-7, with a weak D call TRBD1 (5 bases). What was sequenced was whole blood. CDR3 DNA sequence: TGTGCCACCAGCAGAGATCGTGCAGGACAAGGCGAGCAGTACTTC. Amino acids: CATSRDRAGQGEQYF. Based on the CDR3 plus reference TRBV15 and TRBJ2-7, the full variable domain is DAMVIQNPRYQVTQFGKPVTLSCSQTLNHNVMYWYQQKSSQAPKLLFHYYDKDFNNEADTPDNFQSRRPNTSFCFLDIRSPGLGDTAMYLCATSRDRAGQGEQYFGPGTRLTVT.